This T cell receptor (beta chain) is drawn from a study of blood T cell repertoires in COVID-19 (dated by TCRdb to the early 2020s). For the wider study: Samples covering the acute and convalescent phases of COVID-19 were provided by collaborators in the United States, Italy and Spain. The prospective study material was composed of cDNA or gDNA derived from T cells, B-cell-depleted T cells, or PBMCs. Subjects who had been exposed to COVID-19, were actively infected with it, or had recovered from it provided the deeply sampled blood TCRbeta repertoires that made up the dataset. The repertoires were released in a freely available public database meant as a resource for research on the immune response to SARS-CoV-2. Samples came from the ongoing ImmuneRACE study (first 160 participants) plus 1,254 subjects from 6 global collaborators. The sample metadata nearly always contained a de-identified subject ID, COVID-19 status, age in years and sex. HLA class I and class II types, where available, came from metadata supplied by the sample provider rather than from assay-based typing. Study-wide conclusions, independent of this receptor: The quantity of clinical and demographic metadata differed by source and by participant and was supplied without curation.

Each collaborating institution followed its own protocols to collect whole blood in K2EDTA tubes. For TCRbeta analysis, collaborators shipped samples in one of three forms: frozen whole blood, isolated PBMCs, or DNA extracted from either of those sample types. V is reduced by 4 bases and J by 2 bases, leaving a spacing of 14 bases between them. The CDR1 and CDR2 encoded by the germline V gene (reference sequence) are SEHNR and FQNEAQ. The CDR3, cysteine through phenylalanine, is 15 amino acids long. Here the CDR3 DNA is all that survives: 45 bases in frame from base 1. TCRbeta CDR3 regions were amplified from genomic DNA using the immunoSEQ Assay, a bias-controlled multiplex PCR. For the original study's pipeline: Within the assay, amplification of reference gene primers was used to estimate how many nucleated cells each sample contained. To quantify the absolute abundance of each unique TCRbeta CDR3 rearrangement, sequence reads were collapsed and filtered. Productive Simpson clonality was computed per sample as the square root of Simpson's diversity index over productive rearrangements. Sourced from immuneACCESS, this table was stored by TCRdb with only in-frame sequences that have V and J called. A share of the clones is absent; for the studies checked, an unresolved V gene accounts for under half, and the remainder has no known explanation. The V and J calls and clone size were taken over from that table, and D and trimming were inferred from the DNA. Here the sample has about 70,000 clones; around 86% occur a single time. The top ten hold around 1.4% of the sample.

Concerning this clone itself: Its antigen is still unknown. No per-base quality is available; no much larger clone lies one base away.

The sequence was collected from a woman in her sixties with acute or convalescent COVID-19. Input material: peripheral blood. The chain is made from TRBV7-9 and TRBJ2-5, and perhaps TRBD2 as D gene, on 6 matching bases. The DNA sequence is TGTGCCAGCAGCTCGGGGTGGGGGACTCAAGAGACCCAGTACTTC. It translates to CASSSGWGTQETQYF. The reference TRBV7-9 and TRBJ2-5 proteins fill in what lies around the CDR3, so the full variable domain reads DTGVSQNPRHKITKRGQNVTFRCDPISEHNRLYWYRQTLGQGPEFLTYFQNEAQLEKSRLLSDRFSAERPKGSFSTLEIQRTEQGDSAMYLCASSSGWGTQETQYFGPGTRLLVL.